The 6 T cell receptor beta chains below come from one sample, sequenced in a study of blood T cells in healthy people across ages. A second about 7 to 11 cycle PCR used barcoded and J-beta primers. TCRdb processed the 5' RACE reads anew with MiXCR; each CDR3 protein has one entry. The table includes more than 1 million distinct CDR3 sequences, more than 40% detected once. Sequencing used blood. These receptors were collected from a woman aged 55-69 years in good health.

With regard to this clonotype: The junction differs from germline at one of its ends, possibly a read error. The genes are TRBV7-2 and TRBJ2-6; a weak D match, TRBD1 (7 bases). The length of the CDR3 is 17 residues. Germline V gives CDR1 SGHTA, CDR2 FQGNSA. Here the CDR3 DNA reads TGTGCCTGCAGCTTAGGCGGGACAGCCCCTGGGGCCAACGTCCTGACTTTC. Its protein is CACSLGGTAPGANVLTF.

The chain uses TRBV5-1 and TRBJ2-5; D unclear. Germline V CDR1 and CDR2: SGHRS, YFSETQ. The CDR3 consists of 15 residues. Deletions cut 0 bases from V and 1 base from J, with 10 bases between. The CDR3 DNA sequence: TGCGCCAGCAGCTTGGGAGAGTCAGTCCAAGAGACCCAGTACTTC. Translating gives CASSLGESVQETQYF.

The chain links TRBV6-6 to TRBJ1-6; D ambiguous. V dropped 6 bases and J dropped 7 bases, with 16 bases sitting between them. There are 15 residues in the CDR3. Germline V gives CDR1 MNHNY, CDR2 SVGAGI (reference sequence). The CDR3 DNA follows: TGTGCCAGCAGAAAAGCGATGAGAACCAATTCACCCCTCCACTTT. Translated: CASRKAMRTNSPLHF.

This chain uses TRBV6-5 with TRBJ2-5; 12 bases are a match to TRBD1. Germline trimming cut 2 bases from V and 4 bases from J; bases unmatched to any gene: 2. Germline V lookup: CDR1 MNHEY, CDR2 SVGAGI. The CDR3 runs to 15 residues. CDR3 nucleotide sequence: TGTGCCAGCAGTTACGGGGACAGGGGGCGAGAGACCCAGTACTTC. Translating gives CASSYGDRGRETQYF.

This clonotype was seen only a few times. This chain uses TRBV20-1 with TRBJ2-1, with TRBD2 matching over 11 bases. Germline assignment: CDR1 DFQATT and CDR2 SNEGSKA (reference sequence). The CDR3 totals 14 residues. V shed 5 bases and J 7 bases; nucleotides not matched to a gene: 7. The CDR3 sequence is CSALLAGVRNEQFF. The CDR3 DNA is TGCAGTGCTTTACTAGCGGGAGTTAGGAATGAGCAGTTCTTC.

This clonotype was detected a few times. V is TRBV3-1 and J is TRBJ2-4; 11 bases map to TRBD2. The junction had 11 bases not matched to a gene; V was cut back by 3 bases and J by 7 bases. Germline V gene data show CDR1 as LGHDT and CDR2 as YNNKEL (reference sequence). The CDR3 is 17 amino acids. The CDR3 protein is CASSQGETSGTSNIQYF. The CDR3 DNA sequence: TGTGCCAGCAGCCAGGGGGAGACTAGCGGGACATCGAACATTCAGTACTTC.